The 27 T cell receptor beta chains listed next were all sequenced from one sample in a study of early T cells in non-severe SARS-CoV-2 infection. TCRdb analysed the 5' RACE reads with MiXCR anew, one entry per CDR3 protein. This table holds tens of thousands of distinct CDR3 sequences, about 14% found once. Sequences were derived from whole blood, sampled at baseline. The origin of the receptors is an adult who was a healthcare worker with PCR-confirmed SARS-CoV-2 infection or an uninfected control (not recorded which).

This clonotype was detected a few times. J is TRBJ1-2 and V is TRBV7-9; 10 bases are a match to TRBD1. Per germline, CDR1 SEHNR and CDR2 FQNEAQ (reference sequence). This CDR3 has 17 amino acids. V dropped 4 bases and J dropped 6; count of bases not matched to a gene: 14. The CDR3 reads CASSYDRGTGEDDGYTF. The CDR3 nucleotides are TGTGCCAGCAGCTACGATCGGGGGACAGGGGAGGATGATGGCTACACCTTC.

A few counts support this clonotype. The chain joins TRBV30 to TRBJ2-7, with D unresolved. This CDR3 is 11 amino acids long. Trimming cost V 3 bases and J 3 bases, with 6 bases left between them. Germline assignment: CDR1 GTSNPN and CDR2 SVGIG (reference sequence). CDR3 coding DNA: TGTGCCTGGAGCGCCCACTACGAGCAGTACTTC. Its protein is CAWSAHYEQYF.

This clonotype has only a few counts. The chain couples TRBV28 to TRBJ1-2, with D tentatively TRBD1 (6 bases). The V end lost 2 bases, the J end lost 0 bases, and 7 bases lay between the germline ends. CDR3 length: 14 residues. From germline, CDR1 is MDHEN and CDR2 SYDVKM. The DNA for the CDR3 is TGTGCCAGCAGTTTAGGGACACCTAACTATGGCTACACCTTC. Protein sequence: CASSLGTPNYGYTF.

The rearrangement uses TRBV6-4 and TRBJ2-1; 7 nucleotides agree with TRBD2. There are 16 residues in the CDR3. CDR1 and CDR2 from the germline V gene are MRHNA and SNTAGT. J lost 1 base, V lost 2 bases, and 5 bases had no gene match. CDR3: CASSDAGSGSYNEQFF. CDR3 in DNA: TGTGCCAGCAGTGACGCCGGTAGCGGGTCCTACAATGAGCAGTTCTTC.

This clonotype was observed at least ten times. The V and J genes are TRBV3-1 and TRBJ2-7; maybe TRBD2 (5 bases). The CDR3 length is 12 residues. The germline V gene has CDR1 LGHDT and CDR2 YNNKEL (reference sequence). Trimming took off 3 bases at V and 5 bases at J, with 8 bases between the two ends. CDR3 loop: CASSHPGNEQYF. The CDR3 nucleotides read TGTGCCAGCAGCCACCCGGGGAACGAGCAGTACTTC.

The chain recombines TRBV20-1 with TRBJ2-7; 9 nucleotides align to TRBD2. In germline, CDR1 is DFQATT, CDR2 SNEGSKA (reference sequence). The CDR3 spans 14 residues. With V trimmed by 7 bases and J by 4 bases, 11 bases remained unmatched. As DNA, the CDR3 is TGCAGTGTCCCCCCCGGTAGCGGGAGATACGAGCAGTACTTC. Encoded protein: CSVPPGSGRYEQYF.

The chain carries TRBV7-9 and TRBJ2-7; perhaps TRBD2 as D (6 bases). The CDR3 is 13 amino acids. V lost 5 bases and J lost 3, with 11 bases in between. The germline gives CDR1 SEHNR, CDR2 FQNEAQ (reference sequence). CDR3 coding DNA: TGTGCCAGCAGCCCGGGAGTAGTCTACGAGCAGTACTTC. As protein: CASSPGVVYEQYF.

This clonotype has just a few counts. The chain combines TRBV15 with TRBJ2-7, with TRBD2 matching over 8 bases. Germline V gene data show CDR1 as LNHNV and CDR2 as YYDKDF (reference sequence). CDR3 length: 12 amino acids. After removal of 9 bases from V and 4 bases from J, the junction contained 5 bases not matched to a gene. DNA of the CDR3: TGTGCCACACGCGCGGGGGGTTACGAGCAGTACTTC. It specifies CATRAGGYEQYF.

The CDR3 DNA reads TGTGCCAGCAGCGTCTCCGGGACTAGCGGGAGGTCCAATGAGCAGTTCTTC. Residues: CASSVSGTSGRSNEQFF. The chain is built from TRBV7-2 and TRBJ2-1; 15 nucleotides match TRBD2. V dropped 5 bases and J dropped 6; count of bases not matched to a gene: 8. The CDR3 runs to 17 residues. Germline loops: CDR1 SGHTA, CDR2 FQGNSA.

This clonotype has just a few counts. A read error may account for a junction end that differs from germline. The chain carries TRBV7-2 and TRBJ1-2; TRBD1 agrees at 8 bases. Germline CDR1 and CDR2: SGHTA and FQGNSA. CDR3 length: 14 amino acids. The chain's CDR3 is CASSYDRGVYGYTF. As DNA, the CDR3 is TGCGCCAGCAGCTACGACAGGGGCGTCTATGGCTACACCTTC.

This clonotype was observed a handful of times. The chain uses TRBV16 and TRBJ1-5; TRBD1 might be the D (5 bases). The CDR3 consists of 15 residues. Between the trimmed V and J ends, which lost 5 bases and 0 bases, there was a span of 11 bases. CDR1 and CDR2 from the germline V gene are KGHSY and FQNENV. CDR3 in amino acids: CASSLAGGSNQPQHF. CDR3 coding DNA: TGTGCCAGCAGCTTAGCGGGGGGTAGCAATCAGCCCCAGCATTTT.

This clonotype has a handful of counts. This sequence joins TRBV18 and TRBJ2-3, with D tentatively TRBD1 (6 bases). Trimming stripped 4 bases from V and 0 bases from J, with 11 bases between. CDR1 is KGHSH, CDR2 LQKENI, per germline. The CDR3 is 15 amino acids. CDR3 DNA: TGTGCCAGCTCACGGACACAGGGAAGCACAGATACGCAGTATTTT. This encodes CASSRTQGSTDTQYF.

This clonotype showed up many times. This rearrangement joins TRBV25-1 to TRBJ2-5, with D perhaps TRBD2 (5 bases). Between the trimmed V and J ends, which lost 6 bases and 0 bases, there was a span of 5 bases. Germline CDR1 MGHDK, CDR2 SYGVNS. CDR3 length: 12 amino acids. CDR3 sequence reads: CASSGNQETQYF. The CDR3 coding sequence is TGTGCCAGCAGCGGGAACCAAGAGACCCAGTACTTC.

This clonotype turned up a few times. This chain joins TRBV3-1 and TRBJ1-2, with D maybe TRBD1 (6 bases). Germline V gene lookup returns CDR1 LGHDT and CDR2 YNNKEL (reference sequence). The V end was cut by 3 bases, the J end by 7 bases, with 15 bases between. This CDR3 comprises 14 residues. CDR3 residues: CASSQSGAIGGYTF. CDR3 DNA: TGTGCCAGCAGCCAGTCAGGGGCTATTGGTGGCTACACCTTC.

The chain couples TRBV5-6 to TRBJ2-2; D is undetermined. Germline V gene data show CDR1 as SGHDT and CDR2 as YYEEEE. V was pared by 8 bases and J by 0 bases, with 14 bases between. The CDR3 covers 15 residues. The CDR3 DNA follows: TGTGCCAGTGGAGTCATGGGTCCGAACACCGGGGAGCTGTTTTTT. This gives the protein CASGVMGPNTGELFF.

The chain recombines TRBV28 with TRBJ1-5, with D perhaps matching TRBD1 (5 bases). This CDR3 spans 13 amino acids. V lost 3 bases to trimming and J lost 5 bases, with 8 bases between them. CDR1 and CDR2 from the germline V gene are MDHEN and SYDVKM. The CDR3 loop reads CASSLGVDQPQHF. The DNA of the CDR3 is TGTGCCAGCAGTTTGGGGGTCGATCAGCCCCAGCATTTT.

CDR3 region: CASSSPGGFDGYTF. CDR3 bases: TGTGCCAGCAGTTCCCCAGGGGGCTTTGATGGCTACACCTTC. The rearrangement links TRBV28 to TRBJ1-2; TRBD1 agrees at 8 bases. CDR3 length: 14 amino acids. The J segment lost 6 bases and the V segment lost 4 bases, leaving 7 bases of the junction unmatched. CDR1 MDHEN and CDR2 SYDVKM come from the germline V gene.

The rearrangement uses TRBV5-6 and TRBJ1-1; possibly TRBD1 for D (5 bases). CDR1 and CDR2 (germline): SGHDT, YYEEEE. V dropped 3 bases and J dropped 0 bases, with 15 bases sitting between them. There are 16 residues in the CDR3. CDR3 sequence (DNA): TGTGCCAGCAGCTCCGGGACTTTCATCATGAACACTGAAGCTTTCTTT. Residues: CASSSGTFIMNTEAFF. The full variable domain, with the rest looked up from reference TRBV5-6 and TRBJ1-1, is DAGVTQSPTHLIKTRGQQVTLRCSPKSGHDTVSWYQQALGQGPQFIFQYYEEEERQRGNFPDRFSGHQFPNYSSELNVNALLLGDSALYLCASSSGTFIMNTEAFFGQGTRLTVV.

This chain links TRBV5-1 with TRBJ2-7; the D gene is possibly TRBD1 (5 bases). CDR3 length: 12 residues. CDR1 is SGHRS and CDR2 is YFSETQ in the germline V gene. V was shortened by 4 bases and J by 5 bases, with 10 bases between the two germline ends. The CDR3 sequence: CASSTTGDEQYF. CDR3 DNA: TGCGCCAGCAGCACTACAGGTGACGAGCAGTACTTC.

A remark on this clonotype: The CDR3 does not end in the conserved phenylalanine or tryptophan, so this is likely a read error. Because the CDR3's place on the DNA is in doubt, the DNA is left out and the CDR3 is given as listed by TCRdb. The rearrangement joins TRBV20-1 to TRBJ2-3. Including both end residues, the CDR3 is 11 amino acids long. Germline V gives CDR1 DFQATT, CDR2 SNEGSKA (reference sequence). The CDR3 region is CSARENRRLVN.

The chain uses TRBV6-5 and TRBJ2-1; 8 bases are shared with TRBD2. Trimming removed 8 bases from V and 10 bases from J; junction bases left unmatched: 13. The germline gives CDR1 MNHEY, CDR2 SVGAGI. The CDR3 runs to 14 residues. CDR3 sequence reads: CASSRVAGSLEQFF. As DNA, the CDR3 is TGTGCCAGCTCTCGGGTAGCGGGGAGCTTGGAGCAGTTCTTC.

V is TRBV9 and J is TRBJ2-2; 10 bases align to TRBD2. The germline CDR1 and CDR2 sequences are SGDLS and YYNGEE. The CDR3 covers 15 residues. Trimming cost V 4 bases and J 7 bases; bases outside gene matches: 7. CDR3 sequence: CASSPRVAGGGELFF. The CDR3 coding sequence is TGTGCCAGCAGCCCCCGGGTAGCGGGGGGCGGGGAGCTGTTTTTT.

The CDR3 nucleotides read TGCGCCAGCAGCCGCAGGAGTCAGAACACTGAAGCTTTCTTT. Amino acid sequence: CASSRRSQNTEAFF. This sequence joins TRBV5-1 and TRBJ1-1; D is unclear. Looked up from germline, CDR1 is SGHRS and CDR2 is YFSETQ. There are 14 residues in the CDR3. Trimming took off 4 bases at V and 1 base at J, with 11 bases between the two ends.

This clonotype was seen many times. The chain recombines TRBV28 with TRBJ1-4; 7 bases map to TRBD1. V dropped 5 bases and J dropped 8; count of bases not matched to a gene: 11. This CDR3 has 15 amino acids. Germline assignment: CDR1 MDHEN and CDR2 SYDVKM. The CDR3 sequence is CASSAEGARAEKLFF. The DNA for the CDR3 is TGTGCCAGCAGTGCCGAGGGGGCGCGAGCCGAAAAACTGTTTTTT.

The CDR3 loop is CASSLRGDGQPQHF. In nucleotides, the CDR3 is TGTGCCAGCAGTTTAAGAGGGGACGGGCAGCCCCAGCATTTT. The chain employs TRBV27 and TRBJ1-5, with a possible D match to TRBD1 (5 bases). Trimming stripped 2 bases from V and 7 bases from J, with 12 bases between. Germline V CDR1 and CDR2: MNHEY, SMNVEV (reference sequence). This CDR3 has 14 amino acids.

This clonotype was recorded many times. The chain employs TRBV6-4 and TRBJ2-2; D is undetermined. The V end was cut by 0 bases, the J end by 4 bases, with 9 bases between. CDR1 is MRHNA and CDR2 is SNTAGT in the germline V gene. This CDR3 has 15 amino acids. The CDR3 region has the DNA TGTGCCAGCAGTGACTCGGGCTGGGGCACCGGGGAGCTGTTTTTT. It codes for CASSDSGWGTGELFF.

This clonotype came up a few times. This rearrangement joins TRBV2 to TRBJ2-5; D is perhaps TRBD1 (5 bases). CDR1 and CDR2 from the germline V gene are SNHLY and FYNNEI. V shed 5 bases and J shed 5 bases, with 12 bases lying between them. The CDR3 is 13 amino acids. The CDR3 here is CASSSDRSETQYF. The CDR3 nucleotides read TGTGCCAGCAGTAGCGACAGATCGGAGACCCAGTACTTC.